This T cell receptor (beta chain) was sequenced for a study of regulatory T cells in long-lasting Graves disease. Study at large: Persistence in Graves' disease required over 5 years of antithyroid drugs plus positive TSH receptor antibodies.

Time point meaning: persistent/refractory GD, antithyroid drugs over 5 years with positive TRAb. PBMCs were the source of the RNA used for TCR sequencing. The guidelines of the American Thyroid Association were the basis for diagnosing Graves' disease. Germline loops: CDR1 MGHDK, CDR2 SYGVNS. The junction had 8 bases not matched to a gene; V was cut back by 4 bases and J by 3 bases. The CDR3 spans 16 residues. This clonotype was counted a few times. Antigen specificity is unknown. General observations from the study: Persistent disease favored TRBV28, TRBJ1-2 and TRBJ2-5.

TCR beta libraries were built with iRepertoire HTBI primers and Arm-PCR of CDR3 regions. TCRdb passed the multiplex PCR reads through MiXCR, listing each CDR3 protein once. The data contain 400,000 to 450,000 distinct CDR3 sequences, about a quarter of them singletons. The origin of this receptor is a female donor with Graves disease. The source material was peripheral blood mononuclear cells (PBMCs), sampled when the disease was refractory, from a patient treated with antithyroid drugs. The J gene is TRBJ1-1, the V gene TRBV25-1; 10 bases are a match to TRBD1. CDR3 sequence reads: CASSGTGTGVYTEAFF. Here the CDR3 DNA reads TGTGCCAGCAGTGGAACCGGGACAGGGGTTTACACTGAAGCTTTCTTT.